By sample share, the clone carrying this T cell receptor beta chain is large. Its antigen remains unknown. Two lung cancer pathologists independently confirmed each histologic diagnosis. After pathologic assessment, macro-dissection selected premalignant or tumor cells for extraction. This entry comes from a study of immune evolution from preneoplasia to lung adenocarcinoma. Overall study findings and caveats: Later-stage lesions seemingly showed higher T cell density and diversity than normal lung. Normal lung had the highest top T cell clone frequencies.

The germline V gene has CDR1 GTSNPN and CDR2 SVGIG (reference sequence). Trimming removed 5 bases from V and 6 bases from J; junction bases left unmatched: 6. The CDR3 has 15 residues. The table came from immunoSEQ multiplex PCR; TCRdb's copy has only in-frame clones and leaves some out. The sample carries over 4,000 clones, over 75% recorded once. The V call is TRBV30, the J call TRBJ2-2; 13 bases map to TRBD2. Specimen: FFPE minimally invasive lung adenocarcinoma tissue. The TCR was taken from a person aged 55 to 79 with lung adenocarcinoma. The CDR3 loop reads CAWVGTSGIAGELFF. Written as DNA, the CDR3 is TGTGCCTGGGTTGGGACTAGCGGGATAGCCGGGGAGCTGTTTTTT.